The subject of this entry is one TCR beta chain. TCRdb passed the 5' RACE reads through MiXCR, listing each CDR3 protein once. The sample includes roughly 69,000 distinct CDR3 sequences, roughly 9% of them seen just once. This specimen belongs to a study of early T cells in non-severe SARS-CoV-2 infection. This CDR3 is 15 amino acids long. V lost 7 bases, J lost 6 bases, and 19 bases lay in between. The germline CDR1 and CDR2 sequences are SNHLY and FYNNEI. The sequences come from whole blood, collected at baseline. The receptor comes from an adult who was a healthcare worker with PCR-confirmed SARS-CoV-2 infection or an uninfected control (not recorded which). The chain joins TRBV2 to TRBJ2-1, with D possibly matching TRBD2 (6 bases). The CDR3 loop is CASTEGLAFFNEQFF. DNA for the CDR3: TGTGCCAGCACCGAGGGGCTAGCGTTCTTCAATGAGCAGTTCTTC.